The 10 T cell receptor beta chains reported below all come from one sample, sequenced in a study of blood T cell repertoires in COVID-19 (dated by TCRdb to 2020 to 2022). Preparation of the library involved the immunoSEQ multiplex PCR assay. Not all clones reach the TCRdb copy of this immuneACCESS table, which keeps in-frame sequences only. Checked studies attribute under half of the gap to unresolved V genes and leave the rest unexplained. In this sample the table shows approximately 280,000 clones, 70% to 90% of which occur a single time. The ten largest clones take up just under 9.5% of the sample. The sample consisted of peripheral blood. Receptor source: a man aged 18 to 29 with active or convalescent COVID-19.

The chain links TRBV2 to TRBJ2-7, with 7 bases aligning to TRBD1. The germline gives CDR1 SNHLY, CDR2 FYNNEI. The CDR3 runs to 13 residues. V shed 10 bases and J 3 bases; nucleotides not matched to a gene: 9. In DNA, the CDR3 is TGTGCCACCCGGACAGGCGTCTTCTACGAGCAGTACTTC. It codes for CATRTGVFYEQYF. The full variable domain, its missing parts supplied by reference TRBV2 and TRBJ2-7, is EPEVTQTPSHQVTQMGQEVILRCVPISNHLYFYWYRQILGQKVEFLVSFYNNEISEKSEIFDDQFSVERPDGSNFTLKIRSTKLEDSAMYFCATRTGVFYEQYFGPGTRLTVT.

This chain joins TRBV19 and TRBJ1-2; the match to TRBD1 covers 9 bases. The trim removed 5 bases at V and 6 bases at J, leaving 4 bases unmatched. This CDR3 comprises 13 residues. Germline CDR1 and CDR2: LNHDA and SQIVND (reference sequence). In DNA, the CDR3 is TGTGCCAGTAGTGGAGGACAGGGGAATGGCTACACCTTC. It encodes CASSGGQGNGYTF.

The table lists this clone with a few counts. J is TRBJ2-1 and V is TRBV5-1, with 8 bases aligning to TRBD1. V lost 5 bases to trimming and J lost 6 bases; unmatched junction nucleotides: 7. Germline loops: CDR1 SGHRS, CDR2 YFSETQ. This CDR3 has 14 amino acids. The CDR3 reads CASSKGTGGNEQFF. CDR3 nucleotide sequence: TGCGCCAGCAGTAAGGGCACAGGGGGCAATGAGCAGTTCTTC.

This clone was seen a single time. This chain joins TRBV29-1 and TRBJ1-1, with D unclear. Deletions cut 0 bases from V and 6 bases from J, with 11 bases between. This CDR3 is built from 13 residues. Germline-derived CDR1 and CDR2 are SQVTM and ANQGSEA. The CDR3 sequence is CSVEDKRMAEAFF. CDR3 in DNA: TGCAGCGTTGAAGATAAGCGGATGGCTGAAGCTTTCTTT.

In this sample, this clone turned up once. This sequence joins TRBV9 and TRBJ1-3; no clear D. V gave up 0 bases and J gave up 0 bases, with 10 bases separating them. The germline gives CDR1 SGDLS, CDR2 YYNGEE. The CDR3 extends over 16 amino acids. The CDR3 sequence: CASSVAQDSSGNTIYF. Written as DNA, the CDR3 is TGTGCCAGCAGCGTAGCTCAGGACTCCTCTGGAAACACCATATATTTT.

The rearrangement uses TRBV6-2 or TRBV6-3 and TRBJ1-2; 7 bases are shared with TRBD1. Looked up from germline, CDR1 is MNHEY and CDR2 is SVGEGT. The CDR3 is 13 residues long. V shed 2 bases, J shed 8 bases, and the junction held 5 bases outside the gene matches. DNA of the CDR3: TGTGCCAGCAGTTACACCCAGGGGGACGGCTACACCTTC. This gives the protein CASSYTQGDGYTF.

This clone is a singleton in its sample. This sequence joins TRBV3-1 (or the pseudogene TRBV3-2) and TRBJ1-1; TRBD1 is a possible D gene (5 bases). This CDR3 has 13 residues. Per germline, CDR1 LGHDT and CDR2 YNNKEL (reference sequence). Trimming stripped 4 bases from V and 1 base from J, with 7 bases between. The CDR3 region has the DNA TGTGCCAGCAGCCCACAGGAGAACACTGAAGCTTTCTTT. It specifies CASSPQENTEAFF.

This clone has more than one count but fewer than ten. The chain uses TRBV19 and TRBJ1-2; 7 bases are a match to TRBD1. The germline gives CDR1 LNHDA, CDR2 SQIVND (reference sequence). This CDR3 comprises 16 residues. The V segment lost 7 bases and the J segment 0 bases; nucleotides outside the gene matches: 11. The CDR3 nucleotides read TGTGCCAGTAACCTGGAGGGGGCGAGAGCTAACTATGGCTACACCTTC. Translated: CASNLEGARANYGYTF.

The chain carries TRBV5-4 and TRBJ1-2; D is possibly TRBD1 (5 bases). The CDR3 runs to 16 residues. Trimming took 4 bases from V and 7 from J, leaving 23 bases between them. CDR1 and CDR2 (germline): SGHNT, YYREEE (reference sequence). The CDR3 reads CASSRAGGSYGGGYTF. Here the CDR3 DNA reads TGTGCCAGCAGCCGAGCCGGGGGTAGCTACGGGGGTGGCTACACCTTC.

The chain has TRBV28 and TRBJ1-2; perhaps TRBD1 as D (6 bases). V was pared by 6 bases and J by 3 bases, with 11 bases between. The germline gives CDR1 MDHEN, CDR2 SYDVKM. CDR3 length equals 13 residues. This CDR3 reads CASSRGQYYGYTF. Written as DNA, the CDR3 is TGTGCCAGCAGCCGCGGACAGTACTATGGCTACACCTTC.